The next 24 T cell receptor beta chains were all read from a single sample in a study of blood T cell repertoires in COVID-19 (dated by TCRdb to about 2020). The library was prepared using the immunoSEQ multiplex PCR assay. Sourced from immuneACCESS, this table was stored by TCRdb with only in-frame sequences that have V and J called. A share of the clones is absent; for the studies checked, an unresolved V gene accounts for under half, and the remainder has no known explanation. The table for this sample lists some 400,000 clones; over 85% of them were counted only once. 1.5% to 2% of the sample belongs to the ten largest clones. The material sequenced was PBMCs or T cells enriched from blood (not recorded which). The origin of the receptors is a woman aged 25 to 45 who had recovered from COVID-19.

The count of this clone is one. The chain links TRBV5-4 to TRBJ1-4, with 8 bases that match TRBD1. The CDR3 extends over 15 amino acids. The germline CDR1 and CDR2 sequences are SGHNT and YYREEE (reference sequence). J was trimmed by 7 bases and V by 3 bases; bases with no gene match: 8. Here the CDR3 reads CASSSNQGAREKLFF. The DNA for the CDR3 is TGTGCCAGCAGCTCAAATCAGGGGGCGCGTGAAAAACTGTTTTTT. Full variable domain (outside the CDR3, taken from reference TRBV5-4 and TRBJ1-4): ETGVTQSPTHLIKTRGQQVTLRCSSQSGHNTVSWYQQALGQGPQFIFQYYREEENGRGNFPPRFSGLQFPNYSSELNVNALELDDSALYLCASSSNQGAREKLFFGSGTQLSVL.

This clone came up once. The rearrangement links TRBV7-8 to TRBJ1-1; D possibly corresponds to TRBD1 (6 bases). CDR1 and CDR2 (germline): SGHVS, FQNEAQ. Deletions cut 4 bases from V and 4 bases from J, with 13 bases between. CDR3 length equals 14 residues. CDR3 in amino acids: CASSSLGRGTEAFF. DNA for the CDR3: TGTGCCAGCAGCTCCCTCGGCAGGGGCACTGAAGCTTTCTTT.

V usage is TRBV13 and J usage is TRBJ1-5; TRBD1 is a possible D gene (6 bases). Germline values: CDR1 PRHDT, CDR2 FYEKMQ (reference sequence). The V end lost 3 bases, the J end lost 6 bases, and 12 bases lay between the germline ends. The CDR3 loop spans 14 amino acids. CDR3 sequence (DNA): TGTGCCAGCAGCTTCGGGGGGGCCGGTCAGCCCCAGCATTTT. It encodes CASSFGGAGQPQHF. The full variable domain, with the rest looked up from reference TRBV13 and TRBJ1-5, is AAGVIQSPRHLIKEKRETATLKCYPIPRHDTVYWYQQGPGQDPQFLISFYEKMQSDKGSIPDRFSAQQFSDYHSELNMSSLELGDSALYFCASSFGGAGQPQHFGDGTRLSIL.

The genes are TRBV7-2 and TRBJ2-3; 8 bases agree with TRBD2. The germline V gene has CDR1 SGHTA and CDR2 FQGNSA. The CDR3 runs 15 residues. J gave up 4 bases and V 1 base, and 4 bases lay outside the gene matches. The DNA of the CDR3 is TGTGCCAGCAGCTTAGGGCGGGGGGTTTCAGATACGCAGTATTTT. Amino acid sequence: CASSLGRGVSDTQYF.

The chain recombines TRBV6-2 or TRBV6-3 with TRBJ1-1; tentative D call: TRBD1 (6 bases). V lost 6 bases, J lost 2 bases, and 19 bases lay in between. CDR1 and CDR2 (germline): MNHEY, SVGEGT. CDR3 length: 16 amino acids. CDR3: CASSRGPTGGNTEAFF. The CDR3 DNA sequence: TGTGCCAGCAGCCGAGGGCCGACAGGAGGAAACACTGAAGCTTTCTTT.

With regard to this clone: At one end, the junction sequence differs from germline, possibly due to a read error. The chain carries TRBV19 and TRBJ1-2; 10 bases match TRBD1. There are 15 residues in the CDR3. Per germline, CDR1 LNHDA and CDR2 SQIVND (reference sequence). The CDR3 DNA reads TGTGCCAGTAGTATACAGGGACAGGGGAACTCTGGCTACACCTTC. Translated, it gives CASSIQGQGNSGYTF.

The V and J genes are TRBV7-2 and TRBJ1-6; D is ambiguous. The V end was cut by 1 base, the J end by 9 bases, with 7 bases between. Germline loops: CDR1 SGHTA, CDR2 FQGNSA. The CDR3 is made up of 13 amino acids. CDR3 in DNA: TGTGCCAGCAGCTTAGGGTGGAGTTCACCCCTCCACTTT. This encodes CASSLGWSSPLHF.

This sequence joins TRBV5-1 and TRBJ1-1; weak D call: TRBD1 (6 bases). V was pared by 3 bases and J by 2 bases, with 14 bases between. The CDR3 sequence is 15 residues long. Germline loops: CDR1 SGHRS, CDR2 YFSETQ. This chain's CDR3 is CASSSWTDTNTEAFF. For the CDR3, the DNA is TGCGCCAGCAGCTCCTGGACAGATACAAACACTGAAGCTTTCTTT.

The chain joins TRBV5-1 to TRBJ2-7, with D perhaps TRBD2 (5 bases). With 2 bases removed from V and 5 bases from J, the gap between germline ends came to 14 bases. CDR3 length: 14 amino acids. Germline V lookup: CDR1 SGHRS, CDR2 YFSETQ. CDR3 in amino acids: CASSLLRGTDEQYF. The CDR3 DNA reads as TGCGCCAGCAGCTTATTACGGGGTACGGACGAGCAGTACTTC.

The CDR3 coding sequence is TGTGCCAGTAGTATAGACCCCCCAGGAGCGGCGCGTCTAGATACGCAGTATTTT. Amino acids: CASSIDPPGAARLDTQYF. The J gene is TRBJ2-3, the V gene TRBV19; D is possibly TRBD2 (5 bases). Germline V lookup: CDR1 LNHDA, CDR2 SQIVND (reference sequence). The ends were cut back, 0 bases at V and 5 bases at J, with 21 bases in the middle. CDR3 length equals 18 residues.

The chain employs TRBV5-1 and TRBJ1-1; TRBD1 matches at 10 bases. The CDR3 consists of 16 residues. Germline-derived CDR1 and CDR2 are SGHRS and YFSETQ. The junction had 6 bases not matched to a gene; V was cut back by 3 bases and J by 1 base. The DNA for the CDR3 is TGCGCCAGCAGCTGGGGGGACAGGGGACCGAACACTGAAGCTTTCTTT. Protein: CASSWGDRGPNTEAFF.

The chain uses TRBV11-2 and TRBJ1-1; tentative D call: TRBD1 (6 bases). V was clipped by 3 bases and J by 4 bases, with 21 bases between them. Germline CDR1 is SGHAT and CDR2 is FQNNGV. This CDR3 region has 17 residues. CDR3 region: CASSFPIGGLGGTEAFF. CDR3 in DNA: TGTGCCAGCAGCTTCCCAATCGGGGGGCTTGGGGGCACTGAAGCTTTCTTT.

The chain combines TRBV5-4 with TRBJ1-5, with D unclear. The germline gives CDR1 SGHNT, CDR2 YYREEE (reference sequence). Trimming pared 0 bases from V and 0 bases from J, leaving 7 bases between. The CDR3 contains 15 residues. The CDR3 DNA is TGTGCCAGCAGCTTGGCCCCAGGTAGCAATCAGCCCCAGCATTTT. Translating gives CASSLAPGSNQPQHF.

The genes are TRBV28 and TRBJ2-2, with 10 nucleotides matching TRBD2. CDR3 length equals 18 residues. Germline V lookup: CDR1 MDHEN, CDR2 SYDVKM. V shed 6 bases and J 4 bases; nucleotides not matched to a gene: 14. CDR3 amino acids: CASSRQERTSGLTGELFF. The CDR3 nucleotides are TGTGCCAGCAGCCGTCAAGAGAGGACTAGCGGACTCACCGGGGAGCTGTTTTTT. The whole variable domain, remainder taken from reference TRBV28 and TRBJ2-2, is DVKVTQSSRYLVKRTGEKVFLECVQDMDHENMFWYRQDPGLGLRLIYFSYDVKMKEKGDIPEGYSVSREKKERFSLILESASTNQTSMYLCASSRQERTSGLTGELFFGEGSRLTVL.

This clone was seen once. The V and J genes are TRBV27 and TRBJ2-7, with TRBD2 identical over 8 bases. The CDR3 loop spans 15 amino acids. With V trimmed by 8 bases and J by 1 base, 10 bases remained unmatched. CDR1 MNHEY and CDR2 SMNVEV come from the germline V gene (reference sequence). The DNA of the CDR3 is TGTGCCAGCGCCACAACTAGCGGACGATCCTACGAGCAGTACTTC. Amino acids: CASATTSGRSYEQYF.

The genes are TRBV6-2 or TRBV6-3 and TRBJ1-1, with TRBD1 as a possible D gene (5 bases). CDR3 size: 15 residues. Germline-derived CDR1 and CDR2 are MNHEY and SVGEGT. The V and J ends lost 0 bases and 2 bases respectively, with 10 bases between them. DNA of the CDR3: TGTGCCAGCAGTTACTCGGGGCCGGAAAACACTGAAGCTTTCTTT. Translated: CASSYSGPENTEAFF.

V gene TRBV7-8 combines with J gene TRBJ2-5; 11 bases are shared with TRBD1. The length of the CDR3 is 17 residues. Per the germline V gene, CDR1 is SGHVS and CDR2 is FQNEAQ. J lost 5 bases, V lost 0 bases, and 8 bases had no gene match. Written as DNA, the CDR3 is TGTGCCAGCAGCTTAGCAGGATGGACAGGGGGCAGGGAGACCCAGTACTTC. Translating gives CASSLAGWTGGRETQYF. Full variable domain (outside the CDR3, taken from reference TRBV7-8 and TRBJ2-5): GAGVSQSPRYKVAKRGQDVALRCDPISGHVSLFWYQQALGQGPEFLTYFQNEAQLDKSGLPSDRFFAERPEGSVSTLKIQRTQQEDSAVYLCASSLAGWTGGRETQYFGPGTRLLVL.

This clone was found a few times. This sequence joins TRBV6-6 and TRBJ2-1; 8 nucleotides match TRBD2. V lost 2 bases and J lost 5; bases outside the gene matches: 8. This CDR3 is 16 amino acids long. In germline, CDR1 is MNHNY, CDR2 SVGAGI (reference sequence). CDR3 sequence: CASSYPTGLDNNEQFF. In DNA form, the CDR3 reads TGTGCCAGCAGTTACCCAACGGGACTAGACAACAATGAGCAGTTCTTC.

The J gene is TRBJ1-2, the V gene TRBV7-2, with D uncertain. Trimming removed 7 bases from V and 0 bases from J, with 15 bases in between. The CDR3 is made up of 15 amino acids. Germline loops: CDR1 SGHTA, CDR2 FQGNSA. The CDR3 protein is CASNPHREANYGYTF. CDR3 DNA: TGTGCCAGCAACCCTCATCGGGAAGCTAACTATGGCTACACCTTC.

V usage is TRBV5-1 and J usage is TRBJ1-4, with TRBD1 matching over 9 bases. Germline CDR1 SGHRS, CDR2 YFSETQ. The CDR3 is 14 residues long. The J segment lost 6 bases and the V segment lost 4 bases, leaving 4 bases of the junction unmatched. CDR3 sequence: CASSVTGGHEKLFF. The CDR3 DNA reads TGCGCCAGCAGCGTTACAGGGGGCCATGAAAAACTGTTTTTT.

The V gene is TRBV29-1, the J gene TRBJ2-7; possible D gene TRBD2, 6 bases. From germline, CDR1 is SQVTM and CDR2 ANQGSEA. V was trimmed by 7 bases and J by 7 bases, leaving 17 bases between them. The CDR3 is made up of 12 amino acids. CDR3 sequence (DNA): TGCAGCGCGGGACGGGGCGGGGAGGAGCAGTACTTC. Translated: CSAGRGGEEQYF.

J is TRBJ2-7 and V is TRBV19; 8 nucleotides align to TRBD1. The CDR3 is made up of 14 amino acids. Looked up from germline, CDR1 is LNHDA and CDR2 is SQIVND (reference sequence). V trimming: 7 bases; J trimming: 7 bases; junction bases outside the gene matches: 12. The CDR3 loop reads CASMPRTGSWEQYF. Here the CDR3 DNA reads TGTGCCAGTATGCCTCGGACAGGGAGTTGGGAGCAGTACTTC.

The rearrangement links TRBV7-8 to TRBJ1-3; D perhaps matches TRBD1 (6 bases). Germline V gives CDR1 SGHVS, CDR2 FQNEAQ. V gave up 0 bases and J gave up 4 bases, with 13 bases separating them. This CDR3 has 16 amino acids. CDR3 sequence reads: CASSLANRVRGNTIYF. The CDR3 DNA is TGTGCCAGCAGCTTAGCCAACAGGGTTAGGGGAAACACCATATATTTT.

This chain joins TRBV7-9 and TRBJ1-3, with D perhaps TRBD1 (6 bases). Germline V gene data show CDR1 as SEHNR and CDR2 as FQNEAQ (reference sequence). V lost 5 bases, J lost 2 bases, and 10 bases lay in between. This CDR3 contains 14 residues. DNA for the CDR3: TGTGCCAGCAGCAATAGACAGGCTGGAAACACCATATATTTT. Translation: CASSNRQAGNTIYF.